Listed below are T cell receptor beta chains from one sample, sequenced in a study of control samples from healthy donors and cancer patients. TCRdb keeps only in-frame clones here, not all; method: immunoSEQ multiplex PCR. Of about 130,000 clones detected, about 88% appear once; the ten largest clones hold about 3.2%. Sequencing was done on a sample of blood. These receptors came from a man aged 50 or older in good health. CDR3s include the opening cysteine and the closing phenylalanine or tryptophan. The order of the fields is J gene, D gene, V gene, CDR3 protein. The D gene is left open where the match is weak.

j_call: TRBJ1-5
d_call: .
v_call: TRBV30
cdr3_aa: CAWSYDSNQPQHF

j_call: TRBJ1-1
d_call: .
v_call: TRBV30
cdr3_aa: CAWRQWGGRTNTEAFF

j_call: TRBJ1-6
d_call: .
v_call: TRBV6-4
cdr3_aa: CASSDQVTGMGPPLHF

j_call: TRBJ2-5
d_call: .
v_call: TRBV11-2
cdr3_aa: CASSLVGPQETQYF

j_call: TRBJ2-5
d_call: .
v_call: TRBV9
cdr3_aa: CASSVEEETQYF

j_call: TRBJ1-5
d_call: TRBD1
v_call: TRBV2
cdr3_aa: CASSTGQGGTQHF

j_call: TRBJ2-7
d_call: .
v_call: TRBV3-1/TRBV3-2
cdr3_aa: CASSPSAPQGNEQYF

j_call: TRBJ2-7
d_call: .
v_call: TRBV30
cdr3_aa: CAWSVTGEQYF

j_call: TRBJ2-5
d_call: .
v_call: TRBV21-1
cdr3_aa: CASTPLRLAGGQETQYF

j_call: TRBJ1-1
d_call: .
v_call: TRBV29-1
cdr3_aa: CSVEEGGLTNTEAFF

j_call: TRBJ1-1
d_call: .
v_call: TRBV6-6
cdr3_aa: CASRTTENTEAFF

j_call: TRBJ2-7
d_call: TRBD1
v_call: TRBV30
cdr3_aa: CAWRGQGAPSRSGQYF

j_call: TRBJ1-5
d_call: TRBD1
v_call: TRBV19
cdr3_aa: CASSIAGTGRRNQPQHF

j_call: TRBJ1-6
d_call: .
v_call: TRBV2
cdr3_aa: CASKYSRGKTAPNSPLHF

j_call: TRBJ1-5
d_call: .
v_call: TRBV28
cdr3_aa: CASSLGERGQPQHF

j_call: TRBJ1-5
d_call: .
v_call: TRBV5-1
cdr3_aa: CASSLGAGYSNQPQHF

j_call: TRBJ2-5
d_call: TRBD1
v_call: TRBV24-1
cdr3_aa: CATSDTGGGETQYF

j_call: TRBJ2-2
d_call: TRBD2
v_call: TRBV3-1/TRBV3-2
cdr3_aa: CASSQETSGGTTGELFF

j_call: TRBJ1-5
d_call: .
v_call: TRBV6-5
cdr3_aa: CASSSQGLTNQPQHF

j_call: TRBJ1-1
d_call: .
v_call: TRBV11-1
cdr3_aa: CASSLALGRPGAFF

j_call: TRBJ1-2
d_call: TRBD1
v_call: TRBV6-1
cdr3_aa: CASSEATGQAFYGYTF

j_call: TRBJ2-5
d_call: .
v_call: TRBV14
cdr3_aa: CASSPYRTQETQYF

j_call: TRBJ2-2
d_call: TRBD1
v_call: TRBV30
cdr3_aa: CAWSTGQGTGELFF

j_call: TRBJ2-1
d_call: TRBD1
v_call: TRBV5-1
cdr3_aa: CASSFGQGSNEQFF

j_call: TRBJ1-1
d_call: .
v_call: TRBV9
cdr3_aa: CASSVEVGGNTEAFF

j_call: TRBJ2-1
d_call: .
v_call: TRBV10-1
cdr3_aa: CASRQDGGHEQFF

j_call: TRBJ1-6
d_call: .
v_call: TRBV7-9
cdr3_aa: CASSLVSGMNSPLHF

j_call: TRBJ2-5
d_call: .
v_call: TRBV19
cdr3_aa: CASSIEELQPQETQYF

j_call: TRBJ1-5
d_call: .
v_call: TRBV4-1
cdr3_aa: CASSQVKGKQPQHF

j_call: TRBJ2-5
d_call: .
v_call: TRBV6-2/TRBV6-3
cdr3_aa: CASSPVRYGGPQETQYF

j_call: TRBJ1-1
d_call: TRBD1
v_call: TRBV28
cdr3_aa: CASSPPGQGAPEAFF

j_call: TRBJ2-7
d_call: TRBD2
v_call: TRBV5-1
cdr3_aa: CASSGGLAGAYEQYF

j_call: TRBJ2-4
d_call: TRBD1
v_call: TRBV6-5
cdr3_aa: CASRADRWNIQYF

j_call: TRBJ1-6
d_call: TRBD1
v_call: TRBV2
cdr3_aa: CASSPDRVNSPLHF

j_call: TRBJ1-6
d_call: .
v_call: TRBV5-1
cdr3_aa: CASSLAGGGSSYNSPLHF

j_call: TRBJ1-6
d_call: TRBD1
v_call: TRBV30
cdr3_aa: CAWSVPRTGLNSPLHF

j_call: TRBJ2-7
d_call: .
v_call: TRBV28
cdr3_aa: CASSFKRPEQYF

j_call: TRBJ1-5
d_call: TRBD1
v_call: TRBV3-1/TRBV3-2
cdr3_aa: CASSYRGQPQHF

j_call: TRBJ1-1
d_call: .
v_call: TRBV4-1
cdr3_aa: CASSQDFGRGDRMNTEAFF

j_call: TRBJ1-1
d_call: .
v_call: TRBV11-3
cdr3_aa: CASSPRSRDAFF

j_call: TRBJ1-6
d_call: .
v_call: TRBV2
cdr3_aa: CASKFRAAGVSYNSPLHF

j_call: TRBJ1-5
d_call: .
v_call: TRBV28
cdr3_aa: CASSPWGGNQPQHF

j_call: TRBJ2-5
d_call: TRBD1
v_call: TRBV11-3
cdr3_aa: CASSLVHRGETQYF

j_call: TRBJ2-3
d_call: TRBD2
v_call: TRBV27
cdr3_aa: CASMLAGVNTQYF

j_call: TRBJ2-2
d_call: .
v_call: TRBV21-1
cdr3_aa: CASSKKWKEGSGELFF

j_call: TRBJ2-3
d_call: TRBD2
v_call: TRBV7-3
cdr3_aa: CASSKGLAGITDTQYF

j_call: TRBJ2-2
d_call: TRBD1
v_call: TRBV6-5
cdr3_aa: CACSRDSVGGELFF

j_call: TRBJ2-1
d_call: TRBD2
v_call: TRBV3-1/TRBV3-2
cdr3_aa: CASSQALRLALLF